A single sample gave rise to the 6 T cell receptor beta chains below, sequenced in a study of shared clonotypes between healthy human individuals. Measured with immunoSEQ multiplex PCR; TCRdb has only the in-frame clones, and not every one. The table records under 1,100,000 clones, about 74% of them present only once. Sequencing was performed on memory CD4+ T cells sorted from blood. Subset given: CD45RA-negative fraction. These receptors all stem from a young man in good health.

The chain recombines TRBV5-4 with TRBJ2-5; D ambiguous. CDR1 is SGHNT and CDR2 is YYREEE in the germline V gene (reference sequence). There are 13 residues in the CDR3. Trimming took off 4 bases at V and 5 bases at J, with 12 bases between the two ends. The CDR3 DNA reads as TGTGCCAGCAGCCAAAGGCTTGCGGAGACCCAGTACTTC. Translated, it gives CASSQRLAETQYF.

V gene TRBV6-6 combines with J gene TRBJ2-2; TRBD2 agrees at 10 bases. This CDR3 is 16 amino acids long. Germline CDR1 reads MNHNY; CDR2 reads SVGAGI (reference sequence). V lost 6 bases, J lost 4 bases, and 8 bases stayed unmatched. CDR3: CASRTGLARGTGELFF. The CDR3 region has the DNA TGTGCCAGCAGAACGGGACTAGCGAGAGGCACCGGGGAGCTGTTTTTT.

This chain links TRBV28 with TRBJ2-3, with D tentatively TRBD1 or TRBD2 (6 bases each). The CDR3 length is 14 residues. V was cut by 5 bases and J by 6 bases, with 15 bases left in between. Germline lookup yields CDR1 MDHEN and CDR2 SYDVKM. Here the CDR3 DNA reads TGTGCCAGCAGTCCCCTAGGGGGGTGGGATACGCAGTATTTT. It encodes CASSPLGGWDTQYF. Using reference TRBV28 and TRBJ2-3 for the parts outside the CDR3, the full variable domain is DVKVTQSSRYLVKRTGEKVFLECVQDMDHENMFWYRQDPGLGLRLIYFSYDVKMKEKGDIPEGYSVSREKKERFSLILESASTNQTSMYLCASSPLGGWDTQYFGPGTRLTVL.

The V call is TRBV28, the J call TRBJ2-1; 7 bases match TRBD1. The CDR3 runs to 14 residues. Germline CDR1 MDHEN, CDR2 SYDVKM. Losses at the gene ends were 9 bases for V and 0 bases for J; bases not matched to a gene: 5. DNA for the CDR3: TGTGCCAGTTGGGACAGATTCTCCTACAATGAGCAGTTCTTC. Protein product: CASWDRFSYNEQFF.

J is TRBJ1-4 and V is TRBV15, with D perhaps matching TRBD1 (5 bases). CDR3 length equals 13 residues. Germline lookup yields CDR1 LNHNV and CDR2 YYDKDF (reference sequence). Trimming cost V 6 bases and J 7 bases, with 12 bases left between them. The CDR3 protein is CATSLGPIEKLFF. The CDR3 DNA is TGTGCCACCAGTTTGGGACCTATTGAAAAACTGTTTTTT.

The V and J genes are TRBV18 and TRBJ1-2; D ambiguous. Germline V gene lookup returns CDR1 KGHSH and CDR2 LQKENI. This CDR3 is 15 amino acids long. Trimming took off 3 bases at V and 4 bases at J, with 15 bases between the two ends. The CDR3 region has the DNA TGTGCCAGCTCACCTATGGACGGCTTAGCCTATGGCTACACCTTC. Translated: CASSPMDGLAYGYTF.